This TCR beta chain was observed in a study of early T cells in non-severe SARS-CoV-2 infection (dated by TCRdb to about 2021). General notes on the study: Bulk RNA from unsorted whole blood was used for TCR sequencing, so alpha and beta chains could not be paired.

This was a case-control study nested in a cohort of healthcare workers in London, UK, who had nasopharyngeal swab PCR tests and blood samples taken every week. Healthcare workers were recruited between 23 and 31 March 2020, during the week of the UK lockdown, and were followed weekly for up to roughly 15 weeks. Note on this clonotype: This clone's antigen is unknown. No base qualities exist here, and no much larger clone lies one base off it.

Study-level results and caveats: VDJdb matching was skewed toward anti-spike CD8 responses and likely underestimated virus-specific expansions by missing private and CD4 specificities.

From cysteine to phenylalanine, the CDR3 is 15 amino acids long. The read is trimmed to its CDR3 DNA, 45 bases read in frame from base 1. The CDR1 and CDR2 encoded by the germline V gene are SNHLY and FYNNEI. Compared with germline, V lacks 6 bases and J lacks 1 base; bases without a gene match: 3. The library came from 5' RACE. TCRdb names NextSeq 500 as the instrument used. In the TCR library protocol, unique molecular identifiers were attached to individual cDNA molecules to correct for PCR bias and sequencing error. Sequencing covered both TCR alpha and beta chains, and within each sample the abundances of alpha and beta sequences were tightly co-correlated. Under the source paper's analysis protocol: Decombinator V4 was used to perform V gene, J gene and CDR3 annotation of TCR sequences. TCRs were defined as expanded if a significant change between any two time points was detected under a Poisson model with p below 0.0001. Abundances of TCRs were expressed as counts per million after normalisation to the total number of TCRs sequenced in each sample. MAIT TCRs were defined by TRAV1-2 paired with TRAJ12, TRAJ20 or TRAJ33, and iNKT TCRs by TRAV10 paired with TRAJ18. VDJdb, accessed on 1 November 2021, was searched for TCRs annotated for CMV, EBV and SARS-CoV-2, and TCRs annotated for more than one antigen were excluded. The public sequencing data were trimmed at Q25 with fastp and processed into clonotypes with MiXCR by TCRdb, which kept only in-frame beta chains. Rows are unified per CDR3 protein, each entry keeping the most common DNA and genes. The V and J calls reflect TCRdb's pipeline rather than the authors' work. The sample table lists tens of thousands of distinct CDR3 sequences, over 9% of them with a count of one. The ten most abundant clones make up just under 3% of the sample.

This receptor was taken from an adult who was a healthcare worker with PCR-confirmed SARS-CoV-2 infection or an uninfected control (not recorded which). The chain employs TRBV2 and TRBJ1-6, with 7 bases in between that match TRBD1. This material consisted of whole blood, taken at baseline. The nucleotide sequence reads TGTGCCAGCAGGGAGACAGGGTCCTATAATTCACCCCTCCACTTT. The encoded protein is CASRETGSYNSPLHF.